This TCR beta chain comes out of a study of T cell repertoires in cytomegalovirus infection. The table lists this clonotype with a few counts. TCRdb redid the calling of the reads with MiXCR, one entry per CDR3 protein. The table has more than 500,000 distinct CDR3 sequences, approximately 15% seen once. The specimen was CD8+ T cells from PBMCs. This clonotype was obtained from a human donor in good health (CMV status not recorded). Some clones in this sample may be carry-over from other donors' samples.

The CDR3 coding sequence is TGCAGTGCTAGAGATTTTGAGCGCGGCAGCGGGGGCAGCAATCAGCCCCAGCATTTT. It yields the protein CSARDFERGSGGSNQPQHF. The chain employs TRBV20-1 and TRBJ1-5; D might be TRBD1 (6 bases). The germline V gene encodes CDR1 DFQATT and CDR2 SNEGSKA (reference sequence). The CDR3 contains 19 residues. V shed 0 bases and J shed 1 base, with 22 bases lying between them.